The clone carrying this T cell receptor (beta chain) was seen more than once but under ten times. After template switching added a universal primer site, the resulting cDNA carried unique molecular identifiers. TCRdb redid the calling of the 5' RACE reads with MiXCR, one entry per CDR3 protein. The sample records fewer than 550,000 distinct CDR3 sequences, roughly 15% being singletons. Healthy Caucasians supplied all donations. This sample is drawn from a study of identical twins. The sample was also linked to a second study, of yellow fever vaccine responses in identical twins. That study adds: After vaccination, twins' T cell response reportedly seemed partly convergent, partly personalized.

What was sequenced was CD4+ T cells sorted from blood. This receptor was taken from a young woman in good health.

The CDR3, as DNA: TGTGCCAGCAGTTACTCACCGACCCGGTCTGAAGCTTTCTTT. Translated, it gives CASSYSPTRSEAFF. This chain links TRBV6-5 with TRBJ1-1; D unclear. Trimming removed 0 bases from V and 6 bases from J, with 11 bases in between. This CDR3 region has 14 residues. Germline V gives CDR1 MNHEY, CDR2 SVGAGI.